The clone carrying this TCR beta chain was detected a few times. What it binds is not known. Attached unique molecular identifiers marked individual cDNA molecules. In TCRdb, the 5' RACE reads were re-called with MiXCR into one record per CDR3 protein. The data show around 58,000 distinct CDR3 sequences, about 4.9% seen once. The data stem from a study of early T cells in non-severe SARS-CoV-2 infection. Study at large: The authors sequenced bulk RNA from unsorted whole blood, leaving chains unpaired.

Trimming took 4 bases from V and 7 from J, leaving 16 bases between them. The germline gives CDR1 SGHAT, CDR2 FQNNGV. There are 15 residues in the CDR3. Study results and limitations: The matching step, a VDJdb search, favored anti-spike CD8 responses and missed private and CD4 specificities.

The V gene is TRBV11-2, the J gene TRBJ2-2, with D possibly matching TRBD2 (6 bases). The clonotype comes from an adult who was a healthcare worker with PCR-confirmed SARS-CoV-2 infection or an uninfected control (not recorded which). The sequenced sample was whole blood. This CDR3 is CASSSTGLRGGELFF. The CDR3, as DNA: TGTGCCAGCAGCTCGACGGGGTTGCGGGGCGGGGAGCTGTTTTTT.